Sequencing of this T cell receptor beta chain was carried out in a study of T cells in Graves' hyperthyroidism and ophthalmopathy (dated by TCRdb to between 2017 and 2020). Regarding the complete study: Peripheral blood was sampled at the time of initial diagnosis, prior to any treatment. A discovery cohort of around 98 patients, roughly 40 with Graves' ophthalmopathy and approximately 55 with stable Graves' hyperthyroidism, was used to find distinguishing TCR V-J signatures. In more than 5 Graves' hyperthyroidism patients, the study also compared T-cell repertoires from thyroid tissue with T-cell repertoires from blood. Prospective prediction of ophthalmopathy was tested in an independent validation cohort of approximately 19 hyperthyroidism patients and 17 patients who later progressed to ophthalmopathy. After sampling, hyperthyroidism patients received methimazole starting at 30 mg daily, and ophthalmopathy patients received high-dose intravenous methylprednisolone. The roughly 94 discovery patients were randomly split 7:3 into training and test sets. The paper reports TCR Vbeta CDR3 sequencing of fewer than 150 peripheral blood samples: 40 or so ophthalmopathy, fewer than 80 hyperthyroidism and roughly 17 progressor patients. Overall study outcomes, separate from this receptor: No statistical method was used to set the sample size in advance, and investigators knew the group allocation. During validation, the model predicted progression to ophthalmopathy a median of roughly 7.1 months ahead of onset, with almost 71% sensitivity and 72.22% specificity. Blood samples also contained most of the expanded thyroid clonotypes (frequency above 0.001), which suggests that blood repertoires may reflect thyroid immune responses. A 13 V-J signature model separated ophthalmopathy from stable hyperthyroidism, with 87.88% sensitivity and roughly 81% specificity in cross-validation and 80%/75% in testing.

At the junction V is shortened by 5 bases and J by 0 bases, with 13 bases in between. The CDR3 runs 15 residues from the cysteine to the phenylalanine. Of all the DNA, just the CDR3 is kept, 45 bases in frame from base 1. Reading the germline V gene gives CDR1 SGHAT and CDR2 FQNNGV. In the case of this clonotype: Its antigen is currently not known. Base qualities are not provided; no much larger clone lies one nucleotide away.

The TCR beta CDR3 regions were amplified from RNA transcripts. A first-round RT-PCR of the TCR CDR3 used the HTBI primer set with the Qiagen OneStep RT-PCR kit. Libraries were constructed in a second round of multiplex PCR, after which size selection and purification were performed. Libraries were sequenced paired-end with 100 bp reads on an Illumina HiSeq2000. The authors' analysis ran thus. SOAPnuke was used to process the raw data, with reads discarded if the reads contained adapters or uncalled bases, had a mean Phred below 15, or lacked an exact constant-primer or identifier match. High-quality paired reads were merged using COPE v1.2.5, and each unique nucleotide sequence was defined as a clonotype. MiTCR v1.1 was used to align the clonotypes against IMGT TRBV, TRBD and TRBJ reference segments. Only V-J combinations with frequency above 0.0001, covering about 99% of repertoires, were analysed. The TCS score was defined as F50 (clonal expansion) divided by E x V (chaos), with BLOSUM62-based TCRdist calculated between CDR3 peptides within each V-J. Welch's t-statistics and random forest reduced just over 500 V-J features to roughly 13, which were used in a naive Bayes classifier (R e1071). The similarity between thyroid and blood repertoires was quantified using the Morisita-Horn index. The public reads were run again by TCRdb, first through fastp at Q25 and then through MiXCR, and only productive beta chains were kept. When rows share a CDR3 protein, they turn into one entry using the most common DNA and genes. The V and J calls here are based on TCRdb, not the publication. The sample includes hundreds of thousands of distinct CDR3 sequences, with roughly 15% observed a single time. The top ten constitute around 4.5% of the sample.

In the ophthalmopathy patients, disease was moderately to severely active, with a Clinical Activity Score of 3 or more, a NOSPECS grade of 4 or more, and a duration of less than 3 months. The study excluded patients with uncontrolled infections, other autoimmune diseases, pregnancy or lactation. Diagnoses relied on clinical symptoms, serum thyroxine and TRAb, thyroid ultrasound and orbital computed tomography. PBMCs were separated from 8 to 10 ml of fresh peripheral blood using Ficoll-Paque density gradient centrifugation. Trizol reagent was used to extract total RNA, and RNA quality was then checked on an Agilent 2100 Bioanalyzer.

Here the chain combines TRBV11-2 and TRBJ1-1, and the D gene may be TRBD1, 6 bases matching. The clonotype originates from a woman between 40 and 55 years old with Graves' ophthalmopathy. The sequencing sample was made of blood. Here the CDR3 is given as CASSHDRPMNTEAFF. The DNA is as follows: TGTGCCAGCAGCCATGACAGGCCTATGAACACTGAAGCTTTCTTT.